The clone carrying this T cell receptor (beta chain) appeared a few times. Its antigen remains unidentified. The source of the sample is a study of CD8 T cells in ankylosing spondylitis. Notes on the study in general: The disease-linked clones had a CD8+ phenotype and low blood frequencies. Reportedly, matched ankylosing spondylitis synovial fluid was significantly enriched for disease-linked clones. In ankylosing spondylitis blood, a motif of roughly 8 highly homologous TCR beta variants appeared characteristic.

Quantitative 5'-RACE was performed with molecular barcodes, and it yielded the TCR beta libraries. MiXCR, run by TCRdb on the 5' RACE reads, gives a single entry per CDR3 protein. The sample consists of around 480,000 distinct CDR3 sequences, about a sixth of them appearing once. The receptor was isolated from a male donor with ankylosing spondylitis. The sequencing sample was made of blood, either unsorted or a sorted T cell fraction (not recorded which).

For the CDR3, the DNA is TGCGCCAGCAGCTCGGAGACAGCCTCCTACGAGCAGTACTTC. It specifies CASSSETASYEQYF. The genes are TRBV5-1 and TRBJ2-7; D may be TRBD1 (5 bases). This CDR3 contains 14 residues. Trimming cost V 3 bases and J 0 bases, with 10 bases left between them. In germline, CDR1 is SGHRS, CDR2 YFSETQ. Full variable domain (outside the CDR3, taken from reference TRBV5-1 and TRBJ2-7): KAGVTQTPRYLIKTRGQQVTLSCSPISGHRSVSWYQQTPGQGLQFLFEYFSETQRNKGNFPGRFSGRQFSNSRSEMNVSTLELGDSALYLCASSSETASYEQYFGPGTRLTVT.